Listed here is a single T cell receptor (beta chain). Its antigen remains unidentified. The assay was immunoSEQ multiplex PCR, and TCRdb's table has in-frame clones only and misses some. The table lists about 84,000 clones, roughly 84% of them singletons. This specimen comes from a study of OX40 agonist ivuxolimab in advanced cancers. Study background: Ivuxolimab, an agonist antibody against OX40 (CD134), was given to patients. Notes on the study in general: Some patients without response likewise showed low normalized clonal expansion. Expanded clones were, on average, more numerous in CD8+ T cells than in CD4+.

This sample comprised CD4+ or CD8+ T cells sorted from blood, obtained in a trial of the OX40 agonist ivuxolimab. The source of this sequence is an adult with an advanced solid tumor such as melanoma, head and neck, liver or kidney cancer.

This CDR3 reads CASGLERGVTHEQFF. The CDR3 DNA is TGTGCTAGTGGTTTGGAGCGGGGGGTGACCCATGAGCAGTTCTTC. The rearrangement uses TRBV12-5 and TRBJ2-1; 9 nucleotides agree with TRBD2. From germline, CDR1 is LGHNT and CDR2 FRNRAP. The V gene end was trimmed by 1 base and the J gene end by 8 bases; junction bases not matched to a gene: 6. The CDR3 spans 15 residues. The full variable domain, in which reference TRBV12-5 and TRBJ2-1 provide the parts outside the CDR3, is DARVTQTPRHKVTEMGQEVTMRCQPILGHNTVFWYRQTMMQGLELLAYFRNRAPLDDSGMPKDRFSAEMPDATLATLKIQPSEPRDSAVYFCASGLERGVTHEQFFGPGTRLTVL.